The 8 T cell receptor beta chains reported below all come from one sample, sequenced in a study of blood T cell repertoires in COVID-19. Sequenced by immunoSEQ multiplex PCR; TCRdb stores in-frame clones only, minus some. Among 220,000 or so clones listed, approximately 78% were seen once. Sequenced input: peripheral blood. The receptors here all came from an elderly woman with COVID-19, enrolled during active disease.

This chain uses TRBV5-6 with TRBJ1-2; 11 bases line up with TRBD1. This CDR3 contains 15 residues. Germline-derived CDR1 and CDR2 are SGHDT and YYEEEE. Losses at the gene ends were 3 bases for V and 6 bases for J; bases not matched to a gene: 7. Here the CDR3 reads CASSYRTGGKNGYTF. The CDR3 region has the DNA TGTGCCAGCAGCTACCGGACAGGGGGCAAAAATGGCTACACCTTC.

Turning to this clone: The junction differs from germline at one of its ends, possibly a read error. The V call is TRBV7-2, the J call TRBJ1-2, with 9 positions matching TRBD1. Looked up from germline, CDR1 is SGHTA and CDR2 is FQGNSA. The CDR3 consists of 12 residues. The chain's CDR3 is CASRKDRGTAGF. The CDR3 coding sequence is TGTGCCAGCAGAAAGGACAGGGGCACCGCCGGCTTC.

Here the CDR3 reads CASSWTLAGGSYEQYF. CDR3 DNA: TGTGCCAGCAGCTGGACGCTAGCGGGAGGATCCTACGAGCAGTACTTC. The rearrangement uses TRBV11-2 and TRBJ2-7; 11 bases map to TRBD2. The V gene's germline CDR1 is SGHAT and CDR2 FQNNGV. The CDR3 is 16 amino acids. After removal of 4 bases from V and 1 base from J, the junction contained 6 bases not matched to a gene.

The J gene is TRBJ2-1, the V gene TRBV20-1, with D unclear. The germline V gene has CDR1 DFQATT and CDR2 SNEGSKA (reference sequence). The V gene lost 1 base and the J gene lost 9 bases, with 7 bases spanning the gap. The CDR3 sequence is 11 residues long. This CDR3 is CSARVRSEQFF. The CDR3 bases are TGCAGTGCTAGAGTTAGAAGTGAGCAGTTCTTC.

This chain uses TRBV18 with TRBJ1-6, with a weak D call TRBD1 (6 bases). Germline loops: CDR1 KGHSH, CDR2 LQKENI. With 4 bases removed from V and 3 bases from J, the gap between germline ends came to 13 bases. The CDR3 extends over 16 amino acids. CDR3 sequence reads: CASSRQATDYNSPLHF. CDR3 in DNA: TGTGCCAGCTCACGACAGGCGACAGACTATAATTCACCCCTCCACTTT.

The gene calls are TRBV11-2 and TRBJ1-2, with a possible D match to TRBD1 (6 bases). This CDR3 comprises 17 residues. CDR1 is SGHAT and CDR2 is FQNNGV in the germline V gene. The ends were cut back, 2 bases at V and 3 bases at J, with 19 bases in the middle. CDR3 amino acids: CASSLYALNRVDYGYTF. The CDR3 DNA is TGTGCCAGCAGCTTATATGCTCTAAACAGGGTAGACTATGGCTACACCTTC.

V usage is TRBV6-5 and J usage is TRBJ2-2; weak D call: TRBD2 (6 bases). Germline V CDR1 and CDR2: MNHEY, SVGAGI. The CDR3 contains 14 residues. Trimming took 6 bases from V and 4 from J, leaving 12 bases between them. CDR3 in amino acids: CASSQGLSTGELFF. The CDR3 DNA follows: TGTGCCAGCAGCCAGGGACTGAGCACCGGGGAGCTGTTTTTT.

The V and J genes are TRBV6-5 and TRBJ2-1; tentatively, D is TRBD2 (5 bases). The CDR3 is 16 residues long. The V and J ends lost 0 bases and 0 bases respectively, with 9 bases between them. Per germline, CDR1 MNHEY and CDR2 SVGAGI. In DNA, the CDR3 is TGTGCCAGCAGTTACTCTCCTAGCAGCTCCTACAATGAGCAGTTCTTC. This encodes CASSYSPSSSYNEQFF.